These T cell receptor beta chains were read from a single sample in a study of T cell repertoires in cytomegalovirus infection. For these receptors, no antigen is known. TCRdb itself ran the reads through MiXCR, one entry per CDR3 protein. The sample has roughly 860,000 distinct CDR3 sequences; roughly 33% are singletons. Sequenced here: cultured CD8+ T cells from PBMCs, sampled from culture after CMV antigen stimulation. The receptors were gathered from a human donor in good health (CMV status not recorded). Some clones in this sample may be carry-over from other donors' samples. Both conserved end residues are part of each CDR3. D genes are given only for firm matches. Expanded clones get a size class; other rows say once, few or many, or leave the size out.

j_call clone_size v_call d_call cdr3_aa cdr3_nt
TRBJ1-1 few TRBV6-1 TRBD1 CASSEGDRLNTEAFF TGTGCCAGCAGTGAAGGGGACAGGCTGAACACTGAAGCTTTCTTT
TRBJ2-7 - TRBV6-2/TRBV6-3 - CASSYPRLGVASRSNLYEQYF TGTGCCAGCAGTTACCCCCGCCTGGGTGTAGCGAGCAGGTCAAACCTCTACGAGCAGTACTTC
TRBJ2-1 few TRBV19 TRBD1 CATYGTGYNEQFF TGTGCCACATACGGGACAGGGTACAATGAGCAGTTCTTC
TRBJ2-7 - TRBV4-2 - CASSPRDLKTYEQYF TGTGCCAGCAGCCCACGGGATCTCAAGACCTACGAGCAGTACTTC
TRBJ1-5 - TRBV4-1 - CASSQDRTGRSNQPQHF TGCGCCAGCAGCCAAGATCGGACGGGGCGTAGCAATCAGCCCCAGCATTTT
TRBJ1-3 - TRBV7-9 - CASSSGLMSSGNTIYF TGTGCCAGCAGCTCCGGACTTATGAGCTCTGGAAACACCATATATTTT
TRBJ2-3 few TRBV6-1 - CASSEVGELDTQYF TGTGCCAGCAGTGAAGTGGGGGAATTGGATACGCAGTATTTT
TRBJ1-6 - TRBV10-2 - CASKTGLMDNSPLHF TGCGCCAGCAAAACGGGCCTGATGGATAATTCACCCCTCCACTTT
TRBJ2-1 - TRBV4-1 TRBD2 CASTGRGGDYTEQFF TGTGCCAGCACCGGACGGGGGGGCGACTACACTGAGCAGTTCTTC
TRBJ2-1 - TRBV12-3/TRBV12-4 TRBD2 CASKLGPAGGPHNEQFF TGTGCCAGCAAGTTAGGTCCAGCGGGGGGCCCACACAATGAGCAGTTCTTC
TRBJ2-1 - TRBV4-1 - CASSQERGVSYNEQFF TGCGCCAGCAGCCAAGAGAGGGGAGTCTCCTACAATGAGCAGTTCTTC
TRBJ2-7 few TRBV19 - CATSGPRPYEQYF TGTGCCACCTCAGGACCCAGGCCCTACGAGCAGTACTTC
TRBJ2-3 many TRBV6-6 - CASSAYPTEASTDTQYF TGTGCCAGCAGCGCATACCCCACAGAAGCGAGCACAGATACGCAGTATTTT
TRBJ2-1 - TRBV12-3/TRBV12-4 TRBD1 CASRGQADNEQFF TGTGCCAGCCGGGGACAGGCTGACAATGAGCAGTTCTTC
TRBJ2-2 few TRBV28 - CASSLLGGKTGELFF TGTGCCAGCAGTTTATTAGGTGGGAAAACCGGGGAGCTGTTTTTT
TRBJ2-1 - TRBV20-1 - CSARDSVLGGVRSYNEQFF TGCAGTGCTAGAGACTCGGTGTTGGGGGGCGTACGCTCCTACAATGAGCAGTTCTTC
TRBJ1-3 few TRBV4-1 - CASSQWTGASGNTIYF TGCGCCAGCAGCCAATGGACTGGGGCCTCTGGAAACACCATATATTTT
TRBJ2-5 - TRBV2 TRBD1 CASRGGQGERGTQYF TGTGCCAGCAGGGGGGGACAGGGGGAAAGAGGGACCCAGTACTTC
TRBJ2-3 few TRBV7-9 TRBD2 CASSLVGGGASTDTQYF TGTGCCAGCAGCTTAGTCGGCGGGGGGGCCAGCACAGATACGCAGTATTTT
TRBJ2-7 - TRBV12-3/TRBV12-4 TRBD1 CASRGRDRGSYEQYF TGTGCCAGCAGAGGCCGCGACAGGGGCTCCTACGAGCAGTACTTC
TRBJ2-2 - TRBV10-3 TRBD1 CAISELPGQMHTGELFF TGTGCCATCAGTGAGTTACCGGGACAGATGCACACCGGGGAGCTGTTTTTT
TRBJ2-1 - TRBV27 - CASKDNPNEQFF TGTGCCAGCAAAGACAACCCCAATGAGCAGTTCTTC
TRBJ2-2 few TRBV6-1 - CASSEWQADTGELFF TGTGCCAGCAGTGAGTGGCAGGCCGACACCGGGGAGCTGTTTTTT
TRBJ1-4 - TRBV5-4 - CASSLGGEEDEKLFF TGTGCCAGCAGCTTGGGAGGGGAGGAGGATGAAAAACTGTTTTTT
TRBJ2-1 - TRBV6-2/TRBV6-3 - CASSSGAGAGAYNEQFF TGTGCCAGCAGTTCAGGGGCCGGGGCGGGAGCTTACAATGAGCAGTTCTTC
TRBJ1-1 few TRBV14 - CASSPHGGTNTEAFF TGTGCCAGCAGCCCACACGGGGGCACGAACACTGAAGCTTTCTTT
TRBJ2-2 few TRBV25-1 - CASSVPAREGGELFF TGTGCCAGCAGTGTCCCCGCCAGGGAAGGCGGGGAGCTGTTTTTT
TRBJ1-2 - TRBV27 TRBD1 CASSVDRGNYGYTF TGTGCCAGCTCCGTGGACAGGGGGAACTATGGCTACACCTTC
TRBJ2-1 many TRBV7-2 - CASSSGQPLGYNEQFF TGTGCCAGCAGCTCCGGACAGCCTCTTGGGTACAATGAGCAGTTCTTC
TRBJ2-2 few TRBV9 - CASSPRTPTGELFF TGTGCCAGCAGCCCTAGAACCCCCACAGGGGAGCTGTTTTTT
TRBJ2-1 few TRBV25-1 TRBD2 CASAGGLRNEQFF TGTGCCAGCGCGGGAGGGCTGAGGAATGAGCAGTTCTTC
TRBJ2-1 - TRBV6-2/TRBV6-3 - CASSYLSHNEQFF TGTGCCAGCAGTTACTTATCCCACAATGAGCAGTTCTTC
TRBJ1-1 - TRBV25-1 - CASSEPGAGSGEAFF TGTGCCAGCAGTGAACCCGGCGCAGGGTCGGGTGAAGCTTTCTTT
TRBJ2-7 few TRBV7-8 - CASSASPVLVGGFYEQYF TGTGCCAGCAGCGCATCCCCGGTCCTTGTGGGGGGTTTCTACGAGCAGTACTTC
TRBJ1-2 few TRBV19 TRBD1 CASSTHLGTGQYGYTF TGTGCCAGTAGCACTCATCTCGGGACAGGGCAATATGGCTACACCTTC
TRBJ2-3 many TRBV5-4 TRBD2 CASSLAVSGGPHSTDTQYF TGTGCCAGCAGCTTGGCTGTTAGCGGGGGGCCACATAGCACAGATACGCAGTATTTT
TRBJ1-5 few TRBV6-2/TRBV6-3 - CASSFWRQPQHF TGTGCCAGCAGTTTTTGGCGTCAGCCCCAGCATTTT
TRBJ2-3 few TRBV15 - CATSRDDSHTDTQYF TGTGCCACCAGCAGAGATGACAGCCACACAGATACGCAGTATTTT
TRBJ1-1 few TRBV6-5 - CASIPSGRADLSMNTEAFF TGTGCCAGCATTCCCTCTGGGAGGGCAGACCTTTCTATGAACACTGAAGCTTTCTTT
TRBJ1-1 few TRBV6-1 TRBD1 CASGFQGAEAFF TGTGCCAGCGGTTTTCAGGGGGCTGAAGCTTTCTTT
TRBJ1-4 - TRBV11-2 - CASSLSARLNEKLFF TGTGCCAGCAGCTTATCTGCGAGACTTAATGAAAAACTGTTTTTT
TRBJ2-1 - TRBV6-2/TRBV6-3 - CATSASRDGTYNEQFF TGTGCCACCTCAGCATCCCGGGACGGAACCTACAATGAGCAGTTCTTC
TRBJ2-3 - TRBV9 TRBD1 CASSGRGQGNTDTQYF TGTGCCAGCAGCGGCCGGGGACAGGGAAACACAGATACGCAGTATTTT
TRBJ2-1 many TRBV7-6 TRBD2 CASSLEVAGGHYNEQFF TGTGCCAGCAGCTTAGAGGTGGCGGGGGGCCACTACAATGAGCAGTTCTTC
TRBJ2-1 - TRBV27 TRBD1 CASSRPGQGLRSEQFF TGTGCCAGCAGCCGACCCGGACAGGGGTTAAGAAGTGAGCAGTTCTTC
TRBJ2-1 - TRBV6-6 - CASSYMDTYNEQFF TGTGCCAGCAGTTACATGGACACATACAATGAGCAGTTCTTC
TRBJ1-5 - TRBV6-1 - CASSEHRLNQPQHF TGTGCCAGCAGTGAACACAGGCTCAATCAGCCCCAGCATTTT
TRBJ2-3 - TRBV27 - CASSLSGIDTQYF TGTGCCAGCAGCCTCTCAGGGATTGACACGCAGTATTTT